The text below deals with one T cell receptor beta chain. The antigen remains undetermined. Measured with immunoSEQ multiplex PCR; TCRdb has only the in-frame clones, and not every one. The sample has 20,000 to 25,000 clones, around 80% seen once. The data were obtained in a study of graft-versus-host responses after intestinal transplantation. Whole-study context: The recipients all started with anti-thymocyte globulin induction and then took tacrolimus and steroids for around 3 years.

The material sequenced was unstimulated CD8+ T cells sorted from spleen or lymph node cells, taken before transplant. The TCR originated in a human donor who was the organ donor for an intestinal transplant.

CDR3 loop: CASSLGQSVMNTEAFF. The CDR3 DNA is TGTGCCAGCAGCTTGGGACAATCCGTCATGAACACTGAAGCTTTCTTT. The genes are TRBV7-9 and TRBJ1-1, with D tentatively TRBD1 (6 bases). V lost 3 bases and J 0 bases, leaving 14 bases between the germline ends. The CDR3 runs to 16 residues. Germline loops: CDR1 SEHNR, CDR2 FQNEAQ (reference sequence).